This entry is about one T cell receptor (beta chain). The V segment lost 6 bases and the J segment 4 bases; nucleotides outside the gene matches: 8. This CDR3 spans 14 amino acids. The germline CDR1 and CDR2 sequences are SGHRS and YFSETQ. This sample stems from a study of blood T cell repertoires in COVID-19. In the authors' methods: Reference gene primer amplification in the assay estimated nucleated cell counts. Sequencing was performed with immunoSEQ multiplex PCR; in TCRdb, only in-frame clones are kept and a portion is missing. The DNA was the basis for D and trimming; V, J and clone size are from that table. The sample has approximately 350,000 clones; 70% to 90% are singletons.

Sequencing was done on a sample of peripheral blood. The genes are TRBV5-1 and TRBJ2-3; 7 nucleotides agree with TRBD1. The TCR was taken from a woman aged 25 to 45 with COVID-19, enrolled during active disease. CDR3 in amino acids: CASTDAGGADTQYF. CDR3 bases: TGCGCCAGCACCGACGCAGGGGGTGCAGATACGCAGTATTTT.